This T cell receptor beta chain comes out of a study of OX40 agonist ivuxolimab in advanced cancers. Overall study: The treatment was a fully human IgG2 OX40 agonist, ivuxolimab. Study-wide points: In the 0.1-3.0 mg/kg groups, partial responders showed among the lowest expansion.

In regard to this clone: Its antigen is not known.

Blood samples were obtained at baseline, cycle 4 day 1, and cycle 7 day 1. Method: immunoSEQ multiplex PCR; TCRdb's copy keeps in-frame clones and lacks some. The table lists tens of thousands of clones, around 84% of them singletons, with approximately 28% in the top ten. The specimen comprised CD4+ or CD8+ T cells sorted from blood, sampled in a trial of the OX40 agonist ivuxolimab. The source of this sequence is an adult with an advanced solid tumor such as melanoma, head and neck, liver or kidney cancer.

This chain's CDR3 is CASSVSTWEQFF. The CDR3 nucleotides are TGTGCCAGCAGTGTTTCGACTTGGGAGCAGTTCTTC. The V and J genes are TRBV6-1 and TRBJ2-1; unclear D gene. This CDR3 has 12 amino acids. The germline V and J ends were trimmed by 4 bases and 10 bases, with 11 bases remaining between them. Germline values: CDR1 MNHNS, CDR2 SASEGT.